The 30 T cell receptor beta chains in this list originate from one sample, sequenced in a study of T cells in Graves' hyperthyroidism and ophthalmopathy. RNA transcripts were the template for amplifying TCR beta CDR3 regions. Using the HTBI primer set, a first-round RT-PCR was run on the TCR CDR3. TCRdb reprocessed the multiplex PCR reads with MiXCR, giving one entry per CDR3 protein. The repertoire holds 500,000 to 750,000 distinct CDR3 sequences, with just over 45% as singletons. Sequenced sample: peripheral blood or thyroid tissue (not recorded which). These receptors originate from a woman under 30 with Graves' hyperthyroidism.

The gene calls are TRBV24-1 and TRBJ2-7; D gene ambiguous. The CDR3 loop spans 15 amino acids. V lost 4 bases to trimming and J lost 5 bases, with 17 bases between them. The germline CDR1 and CDR2 sequences are KGHDR and SFDVKD. The chain's CDR3 is CATSDAGRLVHEQYF. The CDR3, as DNA: TGTGCCACCAGTGACGCAGGACGATTGGTCCACGAGCAGTACTTC.

The chain carries TRBV12-3 or TRBV12-4 and TRBJ1-4, with D hard to call. This CDR3 spans 13 amino acids. The V gene lost 7 bases and the J gene lost 5 bases, with 11 bases spanning the gap. In nucleotides, the CDR3 is TGTGCCAGCACCAAGGAACTCAATGAAAAACTGTTTTTT. Amino acids: CASTKELNEKLFF.

This clonotype was detected many times. The chain uses TRBV12-3 or TRBV12-4 and TRBJ2-5, with 8 bases fitting TRBD2. The CDR3 consists of 14 residues. Trimming at V came to 7 bases and at J to 1 base, leaving 5 bases not matched to a gene. This chain's CDR3 is CASTNLAGQETQYF. The CDR3 nucleotides read TGTGCCAGCACCAATCTAGCGGGCCAAGAGACCCAGTACTTC.

This clonotype was observed at least ten times. The V call is TRBV5-6, the J call TRBJ2-7; tentatively, D is TRBD1 (6 bases). This CDR3 is built from 16 residues. Germline V gene sequence: CDR1 SGHDT, CDR2 YYEEEE. Trimming shortened V by 0 bases and J by 3 bases, and 16 bases separated the two germline ends. DNA of the CDR3: TGTGCCAGCAGCTTGGCCGGGCAGGGGTTCGGCTACGAGCAGTACTTC. Its protein product is CASSLAGQGFGYEQYF. The full variable domain, completed using reference TRBV5-6 and TRBJ2-7, is DAGVTQSPTHLIKTRGQQVTLRCSPKSGHDTVSWYQQALGQGPQFIFQYYEEEERQRGNFPDRFSGHQFPNYSSELNVNALLLGDSALYLCASSLAGQGFGYEQYFGPGTRLTVT.

This clonotype was seen repeatedly, ten times or more. The gene calls are TRBV12-3 or TRBV12-4 and TRBJ2-7; no clear D gene. This CDR3 comprises 16 residues. V lost 6 bases and J lost 4, with 22 bases in between. The CDR3 DNA is TGTGCCAGCAGCCCCGGGCCGCAGCTGGGTCGGTACGAGCAGTACTTC. The encoded protein is CASSPGPQLGRYEQYF.

The V and J genes are TRBV7-9 and TRBJ1-5; D gene uncertain. In germline, CDR1 is SEHNR, CDR2 FQNEAQ (reference sequence). Trimming left V 5 bases short and J 0 bases short, with 8 bases between. The CDR3 spans 14 residues. The CDR3 spells CASSPESSNQPQHF. DNA for the CDR3: TGTGCCAGCAGCCCAGAAAGTAGCAATCAGCCCCAGCATTTT.

This clonotype was recorded at least ten times. The chain carries TRBV24-1 and TRBJ2-2, with a possible D match to TRBD1 (5 bases). The V end was cut by 7 bases, the J end by 6 bases, with 14 bases between. The CDR3 sequence is 14 residues long. Per germline, CDR1 KGHDR and CDR2 SFDVKD. The CDR3 nucleotides read TGTGCCACCAGCCCTCACAGGTTCGCCGGGGAGCTGTTTTTT. As protein: CATSPHRFAGELFF.

This chain connects TRBV19 to TRBJ2-6; D gene uncertain. V gave up 8 bases and J gave up 18 bases, with 8 bases separating them. Germline V gives CDR1 LNHDA, CDR2 SQIVND (reference sequence). The CDR3 spans 8 residues. CDR3 DNA sequence: TGTGCCAGTCAACTTCAGACTTTC. Translation: CASQLQTF.

Ten or more counts support this clonotype. The chain carries TRBV6-6 and TRBJ1-2, with 8 bases that match TRBD1. The CDR3 contains 14 residues. V was clipped by 8 bases and J by 6 bases; unmatched bases: 11. Germline V CDR1 and CDR2: MNHNY, SVGAGI (reference sequence). CDR3 coding DNA: TGTGCCAGCGGCGAACTCGGCAGGGGGCATGGCTACACCTTC. The encoded protein is CASGELGRGHGYTF.

This clonotype was counted only a few times. At one of its ends the junction is not consistent with the germline gene, which may arise from a read error. The J gene is TRBJ2-7, the V gene TRBV7-6; D not resolved. This CDR3 is built from 14 residues. Germline lookup yields CDR1 SGHVS and CDR2 FNYEAQ. The CDR3 nucleotides read TGCGCCAGCAGCCCGCCTCTCGGAGTTAACGAGCAGTACTTC. Translating gives CASSPPLGVNEQYF.

The chain has TRBV10-3 and TRBJ2-7, with 9 bases that match TRBD2. Germline CDR1 and CDR2: ENHRY and SYGVKD. CDR3 length: 14 residues. Trimming cost V 2 bases and J 3 bases; bases outside gene matches: 2. CDR3 nucleotides: TGTGCCATCAGTGAGCAAGCGGGGGGCTACGAGCAGTACTTC. Translating it yields CAISEQAGGYEQYF.

The chain recombines TRBV6-5 with TRBJ1-3; TRBD1 aligns across 12 bases. The CDR3 sequence is 19 residues long. The V gene's germline CDR1 is MNHEY and CDR2 SVGAGI. V trimming: 7 bases; J trimming: 0 bases; junction bases outside the gene matches: 13. The chain's CDR3 is CASTEGGTGGPLSGNTIYF. Here the CDR3 DNA reads TGTGCCAGCACCGAAGGTGGGACAGGGGGCCCTCTCTCTGGAAACACCATATATTTT.

Worth noting for this clonotype: One end of the junction does not line up with germline, which may come from a read error. This chain uses TRBV19 with TRBJ2-6, with D unclear. CDR3 length equals 13 residues. The germline V gene has CDR1 LNHDA and CDR2 SQIVND (reference sequence). The chain's CDR3 is CATSQSRAYVLTF. DNA for the CDR3: TGTGCCACCTCTCAAAGTAGGGCCTACGTCCTGACTTTC. The full variable domain, in which reference TRBV19 and TRBJ2-6 provide the parts outside the CDR3, is DGGITQSPKYLFRKEGQNVTLSCEQNLNHDAMYWYRQDPGQGLRLIYYSQIVNDFQKGDIAEGYSVSREKKESFPLTVTSAQKNPTAFYLCATSQSRAYVLTFGAGSRLTVL.

This CDR3 reads CATSPYGGSGTEAFF. The CDR3 DNA reads TGTGCCACCAGCCCTTATGGGGGCTCGGGCACTGAAGCTTTCTTT. The chain is built from TRBV15 and TRBJ1-1; a weak D match, TRBD1 (6 bases). Germline CDR1 and CDR2: LNHNV and YYDKDF (reference sequence). V was clipped by 5 bases and J by 4 bases, with 17 bases between them. This CDR3 spans 15 amino acids.

V and J are TRBV12-3 or TRBV12-4 and TRBJ1-4; D call uncertain. The V end was cut by 4 bases, the J end by 8 bases, with 11 bases between. The CDR3 is 13 residues long. The CDR3 spells CASSWARGEKLFF. The DNA for the CDR3 is TGTGCCAGCAGTTGGGCGCGGGGAGAAAAACTGTTTTTT.

This clonotype was counted between two and nine times. The chain recombines TRBV19 with TRBJ2-3; TRBD2 aligns across 9 bases. The CDR3 spans 16 residues. CDR1 and CDR2 from the germline V gene are LNHDA and SQIVND (reference sequence). Germline trimming cut 8 bases from V and 0 bases from J; bases unmatched to any gene: 9. CDR3 sequence: CASQASGNPSTDTQYF. DNA of the CDR3: TGTGCCAGTCAGGCTAGCGGGAACCCAAGCACAGATACGCAGTATTTT.

This clonotype was recorded a few times. The V gene is TRBV12-3 or TRBV12-4, the J gene TRBJ2-3; TRBD2 agrees at 14 bases. The CDR3 totals 17 residues. J was trimmed by 3 bases and V by 5 bases; bases with no gene match: 7. The DNA for the CDR3 is TGTGCCAGCAGTGAAGGGACTAGCGGGAGCGGGACAGATACGCAGTATTTT. It yields the protein CASSEGTSGSGTDTQYF.

This clonotype was counted many times. The V call is TRBV6-6, the J call TRBJ2-7, with a weak D call TRBD1 (5 bases). The CDR3 has 15 amino acids. V was pared by 6 bases and J by 3 bases, with 18 bases between. The germline V gene encodes CDR1 MNHNY and CDR2 SVGAGI (reference sequence). This CDR3 is CASSEQGALDYEQYF. CDR3 nucleotide sequence: TGTGCCAGCAGCGAGCAGGGCGCTTTGGACTACGAGCAGTACTTC.

This clonotype turned up a few times. The rearrangement joins TRBV7-9 to TRBJ2-7, with TRBD2 matching 7 bases. Germline trimming cut 2 bases from V and 7 bases from J; bases unmatched to any gene: 11. Germline CDR1 and CDR2: SEHNR and FQNEAQ (reference sequence). This CDR3 has 15 residues. CDR3 protein: CASSLQTSLYNEQYF. In DNA, the CDR3 is TGTGCCAGCAGCTTACAGACTAGCCTCTACAATGAGCAGTACTTC. The complete variable domain, with remaining parts taken from reference TRBV7-9 and TRBJ2-7, reads DTGVSQNPRHKITKRGQNVTFRCDPISEHNRLYWYRQTLGQGPEFLTYFQNEAQLEKSRLLSDRFSAERPKGSFSTLEIQRTEQGDSAMYLCASSLQTSLYNEQYFGPGTRLTVT.

This clonotype was counted ten times or more. The rearrangement uses TRBV5-1 and TRBJ1-1; D gene unclear. The CDR3 covers 13 residues. Trimming took off 0 bases at V and 4 bases at J, with 7 bases between the two ends. CDR1 SGHRS and CDR2 YFSETQ come from the germline V gene. The chain's CDR3 is CASSLAPLTEAFF. For the CDR3, the DNA is TGCGCCAGCAGCTTGGCCCCCCTCACTGAAGCTTTCTTT.

This chain links TRBV2 with TRBJ2-7; 7 nucleotides align to TRBD2. Germline loops: CDR1 SNHLY, CDR2 FYNNEI. V trimming: 6 bases; J trimming: 7 bases; junction bases outside the gene matches: 9. The CDR3 covers 13 residues. CDR3 sequence: CASRLLAEDEQYF. Here the CDR3 DNA reads TGTGCCAGCAGGTTGCTAGCGGAGGATGAGCAGTACTTC.

This clonotype was detected ten times or more. The chain combines TRBV5-1 with TRBJ1-2; TRBD1 matches 7 bases. Germline values: CDR1 SGHRS, CDR2 YFSETQ. The CDR3 length is 13 residues. Germline trimming cut 0 bases from V and 8 bases from J; bases unmatched to any gene: 4. The CDR3 DNA follows: TGCGCCAGCAGCTTGGACAGGGGCGCCGGCTACACCTTC. Translated: CASSLDRGAGYTF.

The chain recombines TRBV2 with TRBJ1-4; D is unclear. The germline V gene has CDR1 SNHLY and CDR2 FYNNEI. The CDR3 totals 15 residues. V gave up 2 bases and J gave up 8 bases, with 15 bases separating them. The CDR3 bases are TGTGCCAGCAGTGAATTTGGGGAGGGTGACGAAAAACTGTTTTTT. It encodes CASSEFGEGDEKLFF.

This clonotype was seen more than once but under ten times. CDR3 sequence reads: CASIPRDSETQHF. In nucleotides, the CDR3 is TGTGCCAGCATCCCGCGGGACTCAGAGACCCAGCATTTT. This chain joins TRBV12-3 or TRBV12-4 and TRBJ1-5; the D gene is possibly TRBD1 (5 bases). This CDR3 is 13 amino acids long. V was clipped by 7 bases and J by 11 bases, with 18 bases between them.

The rearrangement uses TRBV2 and TRBJ2-7; possibly TRBD1 for D (5 bases). V was cut by 7 bases and J by 7 bases, with 23 bases left in between. The CDR3 spans 15 residues. Looked up from germline, CDR1 is SNHLY and CDR2 is FYNNEI. The CDR3 coding sequence is TGTGCCAGCATAGAGGAGATAGGGGTCTACAATGAGCAGTACTTC. Its translation is CASIEEIGVYNEQYF.

The chain combines TRBV20-1 with TRBJ1-1; D gene uncertain. The CDR3 has 11 residues. CDR1 DFQATT and CDR2 SNEGSKA come from the germline V gene (reference sequence). The CDR3 bases are TGCAGCACCGACGTGAACACTGAAGCTTTCTTT. This codes for CSTDVNTEAFF.

The chain is built from TRBV6-5 and TRBJ2-7; 8 positions match TRBD1. CDR1 and CDR2 from the germline V gene are MNHEY and SVGAGI. This CDR3 has 15 amino acids. Trimming cost V 5 bases and J 7 bases; bases outside gene matches: 13. This CDR3 is CASSDPGQAVGEQYF. CDR3 DNA: TGTGCCAGCAGTGACCCGGGACAGGCCGTGGGGGAGCAGTACTTC.

J is TRBJ1-1 and V is TRBV30, with D unclear. Germline V gene lookup returns CDR1 GTSNPN and CDR2 SVGIG (reference sequence). Deletions cut 0 bases from V and 4 bases from J, with 9 bases between. There are 13 residues in the CDR3. This CDR3 is CAWSVRPGTEAFF. CDR3 coding DNA: TGTGCCTGGAGTGTACGGCCAGGCACTGAAGCTTTCTTT.

This clonotype was found many times. The chain joins TRBV10-3 to TRBJ1-6, with D uncertain. Germline CDR1 reads ENHRY; CDR2 reads SYGVKD. V lost 5 bases to trimming and J lost 7 bases, with 9 bases between them. This CDR3 region has 13 residues. The CDR3: CAISQDFNSPLHF. The CDR3 bases are TGTGCCATCAGTCAGGACTTCAATTCACCCCTCCACTTT.

At least ten counts were recorded for this clonotype. The rearrangement uses TRBV7-9 and TRBJ2-5; D is possibly TRBD2 (5 bases). V gave up 2 bases and J gave up 2 bases, with 9 bases separating them. The CDR3 length is 14 residues. The germline gives CDR1 SEHNR, CDR2 FQNEAQ (reference sequence). CDR3 residues: CASSLWTLQETQYF. Written as DNA, the CDR3 is TGTGCCAGCAGCTTATGGACTTTACAAGAGACCCAGTACTTC.